This T cell receptor beta chain stems from a study of blood T cell repertoires in COVID-19. About the study: The samples span acute and convalescent COVID-19 from the United States, Italy and Spain.

Profiling relied on immunoSEQ multiplex PCR, and the TCRdb table lists in-frame clones only, not all of them. The data contain around 190,000 clones, more than 70% of them singletons. The V gene's germline CDR1 is SEHNR and CDR2 FQNEAQ (reference sequence). CDR3 length: 14 amino acids. V shed 3 bases and J shed 5 bases, with 14 bases lying between them. The chain couples TRBV7-9 to TRBJ2-7; no clear D. The sequence was collected from a man between 50 and 59 years old with COVID-19, enrolled during active disease. Sequencing was performed on peripheral blood. CDR3 loop: CASSFVSNTNEQYF. DNA of the CDR3: TGTGCCAGCAGCTTCGTCTCTAATACGAACGAGCAGTACTTC.